These 20 T cell receptor beta chains originate from one sample sequenced in a study of blood T cell repertoires in COVID-19. Only in-frame clones appear in the TCRdb table, and some are missing; sequencing was by immunoSEQ multiplex PCR. The data hold 95,000 to 150,000 clones, with roughly 84% observed a single time. The sequencing input was peripheral blood. The source is a man in his sixties with acute or convalescent COVID-19.

CDR3 nucleotides: TGTGCCAGCAGCAAAGCGCATGACAGGGGGCAAGATACGCAGTATTTT. This encodes CASSKAHDRGQDTQYF. The chain uses TRBV21-1 and TRBJ2-3; TRBD1, the table's D call, was not compared with the DNA. TRBV21-1 has pseudogene status. The CDR3 sequence is 16 residues long.

The chain uses TRBV28 and TRBJ1-5; D possibly corresponds to TRBD1 (5 bases). The germline CDR1 and CDR2 sequences are MDHEN and SYDVKM. The CDR3 totals 13 residues. The V end was cut by 2 bases, the J end by 7 bases, with 9 bases between. The CDR3 bases are TGTGCCAGCAGTTTAGGAGGGGACCAGCCCCAGCATTTT. Its translation is CASSLGGDQPQHF.

V gene TRBV2 combines with J gene TRBJ2-7; TRBD2 matches 7 bases. V lost 2 bases and J lost 2; bases outside the gene matches: 3. The CDR3 has 14 amino acids. CDR1 is SNHLY and CDR2 is FYNNEI in the germline V gene. CDR3 coding DNA: TGTGCCAGCAGTGAACTAGCGGCAGCCTACGAGCAGTACTTC. This sequence encodes CASSELAAAYEQYF.

A few counts support this clone. The chain employs TRBV19 and TRBJ2-5; 7 bases map to TRBD2. This CDR3 is built from 13 residues. With 6 bases clipped from V and 3 bases from J, the junction kept 4 bases outside the gene matches. The germline CDR1 and CDR2 sequences are LNHDA and SQIVND (reference sequence). CDR3 sequence reads: CASRSLAEETQYF. CDR3 nucleotides: TGTGCCAGTAGATCGCTAGCGGAAGAGACCCAGTACTTC.

This clone was detected only once. The chain links TRBV27 to TRBJ1-5; D not certain. This CDR3 contains 13 residues. Per germline, CDR1 MNHEY and CDR2 SMNVEV (reference sequence). Deletions cut 2 bases from V and 3 bases from J, with 5 bases between. CDR3 sequence (DNA): TGTGCCAGCAGTTTAGAGGCCAATCAGCCCCAGCATTTT. The encoded protein is CASSLEANQPQHF.

The chain recombines TRBV19 with TRBJ2-7; TRBD2 aligns across 15 bases. Germline trimming cut 5 bases from V and 2 bases from J; bases unmatched to any gene: 1. This CDR3 is 15 amino acids long. Germline CDR1 is LNHDA and CDR2 is SQIVND (reference sequence). In DNA, the CDR3 is TGTGCCAGTAGTTGGACTAGCGGGAGGGCCTACGAGCAGTACTTC. Amino acid sequence: CASSWTSGRAYEQYF.

This clone has only a few counts. This chain links TRBV5-3 with TRBJ2-7; 9 bases match TRBD2. TRBV5-3 is an ORF, and what it does is uncertain. V trimming: 3 bases; J trimming: 5 bases; junction bases outside the gene matches: 3. CDR3 length: 13 residues. The CDR3 protein is CARSWSGRNEQYF. The CDR3 nucleotides are TGTGCCAGAAGCTGGAGCGGGAGGAACGAGCAGTACTTC.

The chain is built from TRBV11-3 and TRBJ2-2, with TRBD1 matching over 9 bases. The CDR3 consists of 14 residues. After removal of 5 bases from V and 8 bases from J, the junction contained 6 bases not matched to a gene. The germline gives CDR1 SGHNT, CDR2 YENEEA. The CDR3 spells CASSARTGAGELFF. The CDR3 DNA reads TGTGCCAGCAGCGCCCGGACAGGGGCTGGGGAGCTGTTTTTT.

In this sample, this clone turned up once. The J gene is TRBJ2-7, the V gene TRBV6-9, with D maybe TRBD1 (6 bases). Germline CDR1 is MNHGY and CDR2 is SVAAGI. The CDR3 has 14 amino acids. V lost 10 bases, J lost 6 bases, and 22 bases lay in between. CDR3 protein: CATQGGTDCSEQYF. CDR3 bases: TGTGCCACCCAAGGGGGAACGGACTGCTCCGAGCAGTACTTC.

The sample holds one count of this clone. The rearrangement uses TRBV9 and TRBJ2-5; 8 bases are a match to TRBD2. The V gene's germline CDR1 is SGDLS and CDR2 YYNGEE. After removal of 1 base from V and 5 bases from J, the junction contained 13 bases not matched to a gene. The CDR3 extends over 17 amino acids. The CDR3 sequence is CASSVPAKSGSPETQYF. Here the CDR3 DNA reads TGTGCCAGCAGCGTACCCGCGAAAAGCGGGAGTCCGGAGACCCAGTACTTC.

The chain couples TRBV28 to TRBJ2-6, with 8 bases that match TRBD1. V was clipped by 8 bases and J by 3 bases; unmatched bases: 6. Germline lookup yields CDR1 MDHEN and CDR2 SYDVKM. This CDR3 has 15 amino acids. CDR3 in DNA: TGTGCCAGCCGCAGGGGGCGCTTTGGGGCCAACGTCCTGACTTTC. Translating gives CASRRGRFGANVLTF.

The J gene is TRBJ2-1, the V gene TRBV19; D may be TRBD2 (5 bases). Trimming removed 0 bases from V and 4 bases from J, with 10 bases in between. From germline, CDR1 is LNHDA and CDR2 SQIVND (reference sequence). This CDR3 contains 15 residues. The chain's CDR3 is CASSIDEGLYNEQFF. Here the CDR3 DNA reads TGTGCCAGTAGTATAGATGAGGGCCTTTACAATGAGCAGTTCTTC.

This chain uses TRBV7-8 with TRBJ2-1; D not certain. The CDR3 length is 14 residues. Trimming stripped 1 base from V and 8 bases from J, with 12 bases between. The V gene's germline CDR1 is SGHVS and CDR2 FQNEAQ. The CDR3 is CASSLVVGVYEQFF. CDR3 nucleotide sequence: TGTGCCAGCAGCTTAGTAGTTGGAGTCTATGAGCAGTTCTTC.

The chain links TRBV30 to TRBJ2-3; the match to TRBD2 covers 14 bases. The CDR3 is made up of 18 amino acids. Trimming removed 5 bases from V and 7 bases from J; junction bases left unmatched: 17. Germline V gives CDR1 GTSNPN, CDR2 SVGIG (reference sequence). This chain's CDR3 is CAWGQGGTSGRSINTQYF. The CDR3 DNA follows: TGTGCCTGGGGGCAGGGTGGGACTAGCGGGAGAAGCATTAATACGCAGTATTTT.

V usage is TRBV10-3 and J usage is TRBJ2-1; 12 bases align to TRBD2. Looked up from germline, CDR1 is ENHRY and CDR2 is SYGVKD. There are 17 residues in the CDR3. Unmatched junction bases numbered 12, after V lost 3 bases and J lost 9 bases. DNA of the CDR3: TGTGCCATCAGTGACCCATTGACTAGCGGGAGCATTGGTGAGCAGTTCTTC. Protein sequence: CAISDPLTSGSIGEQFF.

The genes are TRBV9 and TRBJ1-2, with TRBD1 as a possible D gene (6 bases). This CDR3 region has 15 residues. Trimming removed 3 bases at V and 0 bases at J, with 12 bases between. Germline CDR1 reads SGDLS; CDR2 reads YYNGEE. CDR3 bases: TGTGCCAGCAGCGCAAGACAGGCGACTAACTATGGCTACACCTTC. Its translation is CASSARQATNYGYTF.

V usage is TRBV5-1 and J usage is TRBJ1-4; maybe TRBD1 (5 bases). Trimming shortened V by 2 bases and J by 0 bases, and 8 bases separated the two germline ends. CDR1 is SGHRS, CDR2 YFSETQ, per germline. CDR3 size: 15 residues. The CDR3 sequence is CASSFEGATNEKLFF. In nucleotides, the CDR3 is TGCGCCAGCAGCTTCGAAGGGGCAACTAATGAAAAACTGTTTTTT.

The chain is built from TRBV29-1 and TRBJ2-1; TRBD2 agrees at 8 bases. CDR1 is SQVTM, CDR2 ANQGSEA, per germline. The CDR3 sequence is 14 residues long. V lost 5 bases and J lost 7; bases outside the gene matches: 10. The CDR3, as DNA: TGCAGCGTTTTCCCGGGAGGGCCGTTTAATGAGCAGTTCTTC. This translates into CSVFPGGPFNEQFF.

On this clone: Distinct nucleotide sequences in the sample also encode this CDR3. The chain employs TRBV7-2 and TRBJ2-1; 10 bases align to TRBD2. Germline V lookup: CDR1 SGHTA, CDR2 FQGNSA. The junction had 0 bases not matched to a gene; V was cut back by 0 bases and J by 1 base. The CDR3 loop spans 16 amino acids. The chain's CDR3 is CASSLAAGGSYNEQFF. The CDR3 DNA follows: TGTGCCAGCAGCTTAGCAGCGGGGGGGTCCTACAATGAGCAGTTCTTC. The variable domain in full, with the rest retrieved from reference TRBV7-2 and TRBJ2-1, is GAGVSQSPSNKVTEKGKDVELRCDPISGHTALYWYRQSLGQGLEFLIYFQGNSAPDKSGLPSDRFSAERTGGSVSTLTIQRTQQEDSAVYLCASSLAAGGSYNEQFFGPGTRLTVL.

This chain joins TRBV28 and TRBJ1-2, with 8 positions matching TRBD1. In germline, CDR1 is MDHEN, CDR2 SYDVKM. Germline trimming cut 3 bases from V and 0 bases from J; bases unmatched to any gene: 0. The CDR3 spans 14 residues. CDR3 sequence (DNA): TGTGCCAGCAGTTTGGACAGGGCTAACTATGGCTACACCTTC. It encodes CASSLDRANYGYTF.